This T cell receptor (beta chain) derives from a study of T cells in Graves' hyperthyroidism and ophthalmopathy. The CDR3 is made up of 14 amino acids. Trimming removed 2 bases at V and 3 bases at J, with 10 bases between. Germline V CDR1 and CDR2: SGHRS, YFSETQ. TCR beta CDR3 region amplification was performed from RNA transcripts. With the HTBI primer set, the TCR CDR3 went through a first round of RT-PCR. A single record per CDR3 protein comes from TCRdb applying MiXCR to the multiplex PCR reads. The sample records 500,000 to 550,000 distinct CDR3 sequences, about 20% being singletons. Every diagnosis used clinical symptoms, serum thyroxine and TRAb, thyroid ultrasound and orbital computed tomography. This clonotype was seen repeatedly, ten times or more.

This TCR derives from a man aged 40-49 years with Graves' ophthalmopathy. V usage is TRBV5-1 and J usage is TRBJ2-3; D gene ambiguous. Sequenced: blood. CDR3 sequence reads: CASSLGKVTDTQYF. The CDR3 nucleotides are TGCGCCAGCAGCTTAGGGAAAGTAACAGATACGCAGTATTTT.